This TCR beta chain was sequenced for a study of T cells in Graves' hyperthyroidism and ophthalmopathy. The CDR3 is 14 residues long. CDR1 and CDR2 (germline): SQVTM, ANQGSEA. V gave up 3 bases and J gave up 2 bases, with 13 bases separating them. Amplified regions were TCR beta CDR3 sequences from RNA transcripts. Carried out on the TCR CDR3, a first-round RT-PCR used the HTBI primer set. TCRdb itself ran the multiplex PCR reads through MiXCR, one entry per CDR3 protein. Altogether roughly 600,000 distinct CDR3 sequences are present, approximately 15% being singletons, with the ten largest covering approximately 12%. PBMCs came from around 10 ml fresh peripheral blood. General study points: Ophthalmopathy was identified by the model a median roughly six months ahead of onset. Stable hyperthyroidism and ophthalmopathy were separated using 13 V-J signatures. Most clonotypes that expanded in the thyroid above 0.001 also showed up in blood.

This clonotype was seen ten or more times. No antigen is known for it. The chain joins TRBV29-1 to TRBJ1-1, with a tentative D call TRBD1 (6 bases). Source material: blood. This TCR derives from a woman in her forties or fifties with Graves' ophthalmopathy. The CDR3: CSVDVGGANTEAFF. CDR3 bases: TGCAGCGTTGATGTCGGGGGCGCCAACACTGAAGCTTTCTTT. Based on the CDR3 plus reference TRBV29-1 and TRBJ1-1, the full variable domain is SAVISQKPSRDICQRGTSLTIQCQVDSQVTMMFWYRQQPGQSLTLIATANQGSEATYESGFVIDKFPISRPNLTFSTLTVSNMSPEDSSIYLCSVDVGGANTEAFFGQGTRLTVV.